The clone carrying this T cell receptor (beta chain) came up a few times. Its antigen is currently unknown. Isolation of CD4+ naive, central memory, regulatory and stem cell-like memory cells was achieved by sorting via CD45RO/CCR7/CD25/CD127/CD95/CD27. Germline V lookup: CDR1 LGHNA, CDR2 YSLEER. V shed 3 bases and J shed 8 bases, with 25 bases lying between them. This CDR3 region has 18 residues. cDNA synthesis used the whole RNA isolate, giving expressed TCRB sequences. Produced via immunoSEQ multiplex PCR; TCRdb's table is partial and in-frame only. The sample shows hundreds of thousands of clones, about 15% of them seen only once. These data belong to a study of beta chain features in type 1 diabetes. Study-level points and caveats: Relative to healthy donors, patients appeared to have naive, central memory and Treg TCRB repertoires that were more similar. Insertions at VDJ junctions were less frequent in type 1 diabetes patients. These patients also deleted more nucleotides at the same junctions. For Type 1 diabetes patients, all four CD4+ subsets carried TCRB CDR3s that were moderately but significantly shorter.

The genes are TRBV4-3 and TRBJ1-4; tentative D call: TRBD1 (6 bases). The receptor was derived from a man aged 30 to 45 in good health. The source material was naive CD4+ T cells from blood. In DNA, the CDR3 is TGCGCCAGCAGCCACCAGAGGAGAGGGCGGGGGCTAGTCGAAAAACTGTTTTTT. It is translated as CASSHQRRGRGLVEKLFF.